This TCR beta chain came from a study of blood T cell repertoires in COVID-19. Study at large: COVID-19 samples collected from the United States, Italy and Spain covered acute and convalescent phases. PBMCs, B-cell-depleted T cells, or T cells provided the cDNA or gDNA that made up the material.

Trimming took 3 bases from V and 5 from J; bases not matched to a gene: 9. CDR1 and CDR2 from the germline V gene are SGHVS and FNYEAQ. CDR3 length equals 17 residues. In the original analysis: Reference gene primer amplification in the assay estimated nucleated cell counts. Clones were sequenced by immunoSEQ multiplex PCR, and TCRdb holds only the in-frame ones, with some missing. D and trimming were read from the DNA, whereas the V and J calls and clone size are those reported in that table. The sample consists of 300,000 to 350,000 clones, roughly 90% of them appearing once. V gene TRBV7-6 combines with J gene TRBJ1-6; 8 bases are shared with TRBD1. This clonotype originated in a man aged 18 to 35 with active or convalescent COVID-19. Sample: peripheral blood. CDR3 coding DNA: TGTGCCAGCAGCTTGGGGACAGGAGGGAATGATAATTCACCCCTCCACTTT. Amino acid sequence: CASSLGTGGNDNSPLHF.